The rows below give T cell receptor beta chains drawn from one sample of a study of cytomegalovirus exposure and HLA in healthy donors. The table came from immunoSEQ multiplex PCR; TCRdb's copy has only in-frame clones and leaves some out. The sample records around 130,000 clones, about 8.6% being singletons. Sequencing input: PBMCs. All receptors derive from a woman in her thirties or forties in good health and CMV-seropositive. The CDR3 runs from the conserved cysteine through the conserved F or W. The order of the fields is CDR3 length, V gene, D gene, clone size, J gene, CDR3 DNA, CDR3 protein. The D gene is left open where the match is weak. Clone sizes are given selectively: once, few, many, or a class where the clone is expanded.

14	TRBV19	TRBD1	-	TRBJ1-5	TGTGCCAGTAGATATACAGGGGGATTGCAGCCCCAGCATTTT	CASRYTGGLQPQHF
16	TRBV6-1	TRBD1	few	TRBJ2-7	TGTGCCAGCAGTGTTTACAGGGGCGAAGATTTTTACGAGCAGTACTTC	CASSVYRGEDFYEQYF
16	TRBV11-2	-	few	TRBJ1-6	TGTGCCAGCAGCTTACTGGCACAGGGAATGCGTTCACCCCTCCACTTT	CASSLLAQGMRSPLHF
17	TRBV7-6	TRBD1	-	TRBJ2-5	TGTGCCAGCAGCTTAGCAAGACAGGGGACCGCCCAAGAGACCCAGTACTTC	CASSLARQGTAQETQYF
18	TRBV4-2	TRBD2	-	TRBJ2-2	TGTGCCAGCAGCCAAAGCCTAGCGGGGTTCGCGAACACCGGGGAGCTGTTTTTT	CASSQSLAGFANTGELFF
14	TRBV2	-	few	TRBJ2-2	TGTGCCAGCAGTGAGGGCAGGGCGACCGGGGAGCTGTTTTTT	CASSEGRATGELFF
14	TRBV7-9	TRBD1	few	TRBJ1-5	TGTGCCAGCAGCTTCGGGACAGGCAATCAGCCCCAGCATTTT	CASSFGTGNQPQHF
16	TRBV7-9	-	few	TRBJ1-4	TGTGCCAGCAGCTTAAGCGCAGGGCCAAATAATGAAAAACTGTTTTTT	CASSLSAGPNNEKLFF
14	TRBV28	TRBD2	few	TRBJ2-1	TGTGCCAGCAGTTTGAGGCGGGGGGCCACCTTGCAGTTCTTC	CASSLRRGATLQFF
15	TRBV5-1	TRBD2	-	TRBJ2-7	TGCGCCAGCAGCCCGACTAGCGGGGGTTTCTACGAGCAGTACTTC	CASSPTSGGFYEQYF
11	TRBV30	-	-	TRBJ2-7	TGTGCCTGGAACAAAGTCTACGAGCAGTACTTC	CAWNKVYEQYF
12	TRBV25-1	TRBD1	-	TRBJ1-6	TGTGCCAGCACAACCGACAGGGGCCCCCTCCACTTT	CASTTDRGPLHF
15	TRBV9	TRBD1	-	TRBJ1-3	TGTGCCAGCAGCTACGGGACAGGGATTGGAAACACCATATATTTT	CASSYGTGIGNTIYF
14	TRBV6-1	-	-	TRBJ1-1	TGTGCCAGCAGTGAAGTCGAGGGAGGGGGGGAAGCTTTCTTT	CASSEVEGGGEAFF
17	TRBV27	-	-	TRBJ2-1	TGTGCCAGCAGTGCCGACACAGGGTTTTCTTCCTACAATGAGCAGTTCTTC	CASSADTGFSSYNEQFF
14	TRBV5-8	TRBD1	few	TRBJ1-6	TGTGCCAGCAGCTTGGTCAGGGGGAATTCACCCCTCCACTTT	CASSLVRGNSPLHF
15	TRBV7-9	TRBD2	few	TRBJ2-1	TGTGCCAGCAGCTGGGGGGGAGACTCCTACAATGAGCAGTTCTTC	CASSWGGDSYNEQFF
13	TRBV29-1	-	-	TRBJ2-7	TGCAGCGTTGAGTCCGAGGGATCCTACGAGCAGTACTTC	CSVESEGSYEQYF
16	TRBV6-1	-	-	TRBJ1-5	TGTGCCAGCAGTGAAGGGCAGGGTTATAGCAATCAGCCCCAGCATTTT	CASSEGQGYSNQPQHF
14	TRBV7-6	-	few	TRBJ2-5	TGTGCCAGCAGCCAGAGAAGCGGGCAAGAGACCCAGTACTTC	CASSQRSGQETQYF
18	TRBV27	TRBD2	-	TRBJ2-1	TGTGCCAGCAGTTCGTCGACTAGCGGGGGGACCCAAGCCCATGAGCAGTTCTTC	CASSSSTSGGTQAHEQFF
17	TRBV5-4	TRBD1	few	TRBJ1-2	TGTGCCAGCAGCTCCTTTCCGGGACAGGGGGGGGACTATGGCTACACCTTC	CASSSFPGQGGDYGYTF
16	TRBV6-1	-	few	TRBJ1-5	TGTGCCAGCAGTGAAGAGGCTACAAGATGGAGTCAGCCCCAGCATTTT	CASSEEATRWSQPQHF
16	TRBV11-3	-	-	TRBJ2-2	TGTGCCAGCAGCTTAGCGGCGACAGCGAACACCGGGGAGCTGTTTTTT	CASSLAATANTGELFF
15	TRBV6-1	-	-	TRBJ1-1	TGTGCCAGCAGAACGGGAACGGCCGGAAACACTGAAGCTTTCTTT	CASRTGTAGNTEAFF
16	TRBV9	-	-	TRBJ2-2	TGTGCCAGCAGCTCCAGAGGGGGGGGCCGTACCGGGGAGCTGTTTTTT	CASSSRGGGRTGELFF
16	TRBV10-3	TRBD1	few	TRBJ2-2	TGTGCCATCAGTGAGCAGGACAGGGTTACTGGCGGGGAGCTGTTTTTT	CAISEQDRVTGGELFF